This T cell receptor (beta chain) was identified in a study of blood T cell repertoires in COVID-19 (dated by TCRdb to the early 2020s). Concerning the study at large: Collaborator samples came from the United States, Italy and Spain and covered acute and convalescent phases of COVID-19. Subjects who had been exposed to COVID-19, were actively infected with it, or had recovered from it provided the deeply sampled blood TCRbeta repertoires that made up the dataset. Nearly every sample came with metadata listing a de-identified subject ID, COVID-19 status, age in years and sex. A freely available public database, intended as a resource for researchers studying the immune response to SARS-CoV-2, is where the repertoires were released. The prospective study material was composed of cDNA or gDNA derived from T cells, B-cell-depleted T cells, or PBMCs. Where HLA class I and class II types were available, the types were taken from metadata supplied by the sample provider, not from assay-based typing. The samples were drawn from the first 160 participants of the ongoing ImmuneRACE study and from roughly 1,300 subjects provided by 6 global collaborators.

The germline V and J ends show losses of 6 bases and 7 bases respectively, and no gene match explains 13 bases of the junction. Including cysteine and phenylalanine, the CDR3 has 15 amino acids. CDR3 DNA only is kept here, 45 bases in frame from base 1. The germline V gene (reference sequence) provides CDR1 SEHNR and CDR2 FQNEAQ. As for this clone: No cognate antigen has been identified for it. Base qualities are missing; no much larger clone stands one base away.

What the study reported, not specific to this receptor: How much clinical and demographic metadata was included differed by source and by participant, and the metadata was provided uncurated.

The immunoSEQ Assay, a bias-controlled multiplex PCR, was used to amplify TCRbeta CDR3 regions from genomic DNA. As for the authors' bioinformatics: Nucleated cell counts per sample were estimated from amplification of reference gene primers within the assay. To quantify the absolute abundance of each unique TCRbeta CDR3 rearrangement, sequence reads were collapsed and filtered. For each sample, productive Simpson clonality was calculated as the square root of Simpson's diversity index over productive rearrangements. TCRdb limited this immuneACCESS table to in-frame rearrangements with V and J called. A share of clones is missing; checked studies link under half to unresolved V genes, and the rest is unexplained. V and J calls and clone size come straight from that table; D and trimming were deduced from the DNA. This sample lists over 200,000 clones; approximately 84% were detected once. About 1.8% of the sample is held by the ten biggest clonotypes.

Participants in the prospective study were enrolled through a virtual design, were aged roughly 18 to 100 years, and lived in 24 United States geographic areas. Cohort assignment in the prospective study relied on participant-reported clinical history from a screening survey and a study questionnaire. For ImmuneRACE Cohort 3, a participant was defined as recovered based on two consecutive negative NP/OP PCR tests, clearance by a healthcare professional, or resolution of symptoms. In the prospective study, whole blood, serum and a nasopharyngeal or oropharyngeal swab were collected from each participant by mobile phlebotomists. Over an approximately two-month period, participants in the prospective study had the option of providing additional blood draws and questionnaires. Before DNA extraction, blood samples from the prospective study were shipped at room temperature or frozen.

The chain is assembled from TRBV7-9 and TRBJ1-1, and 8 bases in between align with TRBD1. The sample comprised PBMCs or T cells enriched from blood (not recorded which). This clonotype was sampled from a man aged 55-75 years who had recovered from COVID-19. CDR3 region: CASSLPAGGIVEAFF. The DNA sequence is as follows: TGTGCCAGCAGTCTCCCGGCAGGGGGCATCGTTGAAGCTTTCTTT.